These T cell receptor beta chains were read from a single sample in a study of response to subunit inactivated influenza vaccine. One entry per CDR3 protein, called by TCRdb with MiXCR from the RT-PCR reads. The repertoire holds 280,000 or so distinct CDR3 sequences, with just over 20% as singletons. The source material was PBMCs from blood, sampled less than 22 months after vaccination. The receptors derive from a man aged 50-75 years who received an inactivated influenza vaccine. The CDR3 runs from the conserved cysteine through the conserved F or W.

TRBJ2-7 | TRBV12-3/TRBV12-4 | CASSFTLGTTYEQYF
TRBJ1-2 | TRBV28 | CASSKTGGFGYTF
TRBJ2-7 | TRBV5-3 | CARSLVGRHYEQYF
TRBJ2-3 | TRBV6-5 | CASSYTGSTDTQYF
TRBJ1-2 | TRBV14 | CASSLGQYDGYTF
TRBJ1-1 | TRBV6-1 | CASTEDREGTEAFF
TRBJ1-5 | TRBV5-1 | CASSLGGPNQPQHF
TRBJ1-4 | TRBV4-1 | CASQKEGGSINEKLFF
TRBJ1-2 | TRBV11-2 | CASSPRQGPNYGCTF
TRBJ2-3 | TRBV20-1 | CSAIMTSGGFTDTQYF
TRBJ2-3 | TRBV12-3/TRBV12-4 | CASSRGYTQYF
TRBJ2-1 | TRBV12-3/TRBV12-4 | CASTPGGRGEQFF
TRBJ1-2 | TRBV12-3/TRBV12-4 | CASSATAAIDYTF
TRBJ1-3 | TRBV12-3/TRBV12-4 | CASSYQSSGNTIYF
TRBJ2-7 | TRBV11-2 | CASFDPSDEQYF
TRBJ1-2 | TRBV6-2/TRBV6-3 | CASSYVLYGYTF
TRBJ2-2 | TRBV4-3 | CASSQEGRGLGSGELFF
TRBJ1-4 | TRBV4-3 | CASSPTAGRKNEKLFF
TRBJ2-5 | TRBV20-1 | CSARDRSRVQETQYF
TRBJ1-3 | TRBV7-2 | CASSLIQGYSGNTIYF
TRBJ2-2 | TRBV20-1 | CSARVGTGGSRELFF
TRBJ1-4 | TRBV10-1 | CASSELQGTAGEKLFF
TRBJ2-1 | TRBV29-1 | CSVETWSSGYNEQFF
TRBJ2-5 | TRBV29-1 | CSGRTGAYETQYF
TRBJ2-1 | TRBV4-2 | CASSQEGTGVYNEQFF
TRBJ2-1 | TRBV7-9 | CASSLGPSSNEQFF
TRBJ1-1 | TRBV7-2 | CASSLAQPRRSEAFF
TRBJ1-6 | TRBV5-5 | CASSLGSGFYNSPLHF
TRBJ2-5 | TRBV12-3/TRBV12-4 | CASRFSSDSYQETQYF
TRBJ2-7 | TRBV20-1 | CSARFPNRDPYEQYF
TRBJ2-1 | TRBV6-6 | CASSIAGEQFF
TRBJ1-1 | TRBV7-7 | CASSPWPRDGNTEAFF
TRBJ1-2 | TRBV7-9 | CASSGPGQGYGYTF
TRBJ1-5 | TRBV7-2 | CASSLGMGEAAQHF
TRBJ1-2 | TRBV12-3/TRBV12-4 | CASSLSFQGMDGYTF
TRBJ2-1 | TRBV6-5 | CASSYSVQYNEQFF
TRBJ1-1 | TRBV12-3/TRBV12-4 | CASSPQGASEAFF
TRBJ1-1 | TRBV5-4 | CASSPAPNTEAFF
TRBJ1-5 | TRBV4-3 | CASSQSVTRQPQHF
TRBJ2-2 | TRBV11-2 | CASSLVLAGLNTGELFF
TRBJ1-3 | TRBV3-1 | CASSQGTGGGNTIYF
TRBJ2-1 | TRBV7-9 | CASMLQGLDEQFF
TRBJ1-5 | TRBV12-3/TRBV12-4 | CASSPGTDQPQHF
TRBJ1-6 | TRBV7-2 | CASSLSSPSPLHF
TRBJ1-5 | TRBV6-1 | CASSRQGRQPQHF
TRBJ2-4 | TRBV6-5 | CASSYSRAGLAKNIQYF
TRBJ1-2 | TRBV4-1 | CASSHAGTGEGNTF
TRBJ2-7 | TRBV20-1 | CSAGAQREVPYEQYF
TRBJ2-5 | TRBV20-1 | CSAKGLAGGIQETQYF
TRBJ1-4 | TRBV6-1 | CAAAPATNEKLFF
TRBJ2-7 | TRBV7-8 | CASSLAPTSGTKSSYEQYF
TRBJ2-1 | TRBV13 | CASSLGLLAGGSYNEQFF